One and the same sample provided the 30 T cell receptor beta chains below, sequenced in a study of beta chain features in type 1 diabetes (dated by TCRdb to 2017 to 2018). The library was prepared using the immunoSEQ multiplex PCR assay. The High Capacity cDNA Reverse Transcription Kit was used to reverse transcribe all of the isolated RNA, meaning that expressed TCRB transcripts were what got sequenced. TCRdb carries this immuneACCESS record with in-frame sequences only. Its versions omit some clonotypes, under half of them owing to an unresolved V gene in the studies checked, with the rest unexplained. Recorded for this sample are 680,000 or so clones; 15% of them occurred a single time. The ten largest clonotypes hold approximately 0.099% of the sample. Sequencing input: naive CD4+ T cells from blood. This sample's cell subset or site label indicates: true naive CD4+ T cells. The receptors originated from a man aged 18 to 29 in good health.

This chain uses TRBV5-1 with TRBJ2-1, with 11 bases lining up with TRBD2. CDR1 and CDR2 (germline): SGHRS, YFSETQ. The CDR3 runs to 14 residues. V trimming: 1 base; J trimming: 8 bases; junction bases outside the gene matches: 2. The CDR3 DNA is TGCGCCAGCAGCTTGACTAGCGGGGGACATGAGCAGTTCTTC. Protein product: CASSLTSGGHEQFF.

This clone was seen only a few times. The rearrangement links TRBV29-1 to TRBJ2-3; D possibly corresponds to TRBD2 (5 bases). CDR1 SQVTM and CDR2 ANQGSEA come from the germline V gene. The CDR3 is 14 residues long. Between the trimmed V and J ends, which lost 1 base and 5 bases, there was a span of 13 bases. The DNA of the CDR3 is TGCAGCGTTGAAGCACGCCTAGCAGTAGATACGCAGTATTTT. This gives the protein CSVEARLAVDTQYF.

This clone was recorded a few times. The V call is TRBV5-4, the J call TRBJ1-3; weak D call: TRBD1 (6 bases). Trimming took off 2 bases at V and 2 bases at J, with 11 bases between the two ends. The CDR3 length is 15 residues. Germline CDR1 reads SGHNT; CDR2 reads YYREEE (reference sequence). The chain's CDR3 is CASSLLGAAGNTIYF. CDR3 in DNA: TGTGCCAGCAGCTTACTGGGGGCGGCTGGAAACACCATATATTTT.

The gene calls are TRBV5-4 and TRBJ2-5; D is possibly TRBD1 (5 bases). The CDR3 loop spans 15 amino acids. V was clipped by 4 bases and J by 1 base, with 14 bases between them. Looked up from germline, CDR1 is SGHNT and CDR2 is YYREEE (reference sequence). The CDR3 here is CASSTPGQGQETQYF. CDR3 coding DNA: TGTGCCAGCAGCACCCCCGGCCAGGGCCAAGAGACCCAGTACTTC.

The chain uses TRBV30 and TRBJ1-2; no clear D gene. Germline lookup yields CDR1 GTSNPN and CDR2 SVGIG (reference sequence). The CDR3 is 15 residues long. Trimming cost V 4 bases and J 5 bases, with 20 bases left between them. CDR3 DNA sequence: TGTGCCTGGATCTCAAGGCGGTCTGGCATGTATGGCTACACCTTC. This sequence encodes CAWISRRSGMYGYTF.

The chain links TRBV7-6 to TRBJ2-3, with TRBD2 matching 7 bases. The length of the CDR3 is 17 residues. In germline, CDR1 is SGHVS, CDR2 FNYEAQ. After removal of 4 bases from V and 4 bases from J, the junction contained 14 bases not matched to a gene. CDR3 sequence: CASSSPLGAGRSDTQYF. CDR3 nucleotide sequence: TGTGCCAGCAGCTCGCCCCTAGGAGCGGGGAGATCAGATACGCAGTATTTT.

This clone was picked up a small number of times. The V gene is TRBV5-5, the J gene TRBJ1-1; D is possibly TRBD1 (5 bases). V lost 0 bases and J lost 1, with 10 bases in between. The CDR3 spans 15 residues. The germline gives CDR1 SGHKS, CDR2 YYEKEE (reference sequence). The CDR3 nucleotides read TGTGCCAGCAGCTTGGACGGGACGGAGAACACTGAAGCTTTCTTT. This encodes CASSLDGTENTEAFF.

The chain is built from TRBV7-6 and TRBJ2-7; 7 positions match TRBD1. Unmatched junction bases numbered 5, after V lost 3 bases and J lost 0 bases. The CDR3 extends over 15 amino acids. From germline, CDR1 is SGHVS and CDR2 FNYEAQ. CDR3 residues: CASSFRQGPSYEQYF. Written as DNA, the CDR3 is TGTGCCAGCAGCTTTCGACAGGGCCCCTCCTACGAGCAGTACTTC.

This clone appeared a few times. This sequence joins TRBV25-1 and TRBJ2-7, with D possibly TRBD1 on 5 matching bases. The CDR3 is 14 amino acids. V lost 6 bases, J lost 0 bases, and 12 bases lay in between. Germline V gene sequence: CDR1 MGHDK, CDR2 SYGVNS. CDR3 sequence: CASRDTYNSYEQYF. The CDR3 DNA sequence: TGTGCCAGCAGGGACACGTACAACTCCTACGAGCAGTACTTC.

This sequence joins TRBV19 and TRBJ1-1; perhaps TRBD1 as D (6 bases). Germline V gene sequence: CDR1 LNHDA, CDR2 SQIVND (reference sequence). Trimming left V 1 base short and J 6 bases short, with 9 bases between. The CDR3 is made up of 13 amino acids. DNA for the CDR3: TGTGCCAGTAGTATAGTCAACAGGGCTGAAGCTTTCTTT. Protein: CASSIVNRAEAFF.

CDR3 sequence: CASSLSIPTSEKLFF. The DNA for the CDR3 is TGTGCCAGCTCCCTCTCGATCCCAACAAGTGAAAAACTGTTTTTT. This rearrangement joins TRBV18 to TRBJ1-4; D remains ambiguous. The CDR3 is 15 amino acids. CDR1 and CDR2 (germline): KGHSH, LQKENI. The germline V and J ends were trimmed by 6 bases and 7 bases, with 18 bases remaining between them. Filled out from reference TRBV18 and TRBJ1-4, the complete variable domain reads NAGVMQNPRHLVRRRGQEARLRCSPMKGHSHVYWYRQLPEEGLKFMVYLQKENIIDESGMPKERFSAEFPKEGPSILRIQQVVRGDSAAYFCASSLSIPTSEKLFFGSGTQLSVL.

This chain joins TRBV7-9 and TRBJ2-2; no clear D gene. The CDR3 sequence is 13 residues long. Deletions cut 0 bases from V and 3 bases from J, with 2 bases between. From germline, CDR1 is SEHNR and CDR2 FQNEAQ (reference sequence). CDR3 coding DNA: TGTGCCAGCAGCTTAGCTCACACCGGGGAGCTGTTTTTT. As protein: CASSLAHTGELFF.

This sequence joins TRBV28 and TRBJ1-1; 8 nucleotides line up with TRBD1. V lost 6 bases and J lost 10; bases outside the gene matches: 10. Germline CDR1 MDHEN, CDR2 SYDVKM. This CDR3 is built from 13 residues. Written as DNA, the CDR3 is TGTGCCAGCAGACGACAGGGGTCACGGGGAGCTTTCTTT. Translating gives CASRRQGSRGAFF. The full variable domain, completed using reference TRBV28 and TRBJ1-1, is DVKVTQSSRYLVKRTGEKVFLECVQDMDHENMFWYRQDPGLGLRLIYFSYDVKMKEKGDIPEGYSVSREKKERFSLILESASTNQTSMYLCASRRQGSRGAFFGQGTRLTVV.

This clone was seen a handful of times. The chain's CDR3 is CASSLRRNLAKNIQYF. CDR3 nucleotide sequence: TGTGCCAGCAGTTTGAGGCGGAACCTAGCCAAAAACATTCAGTACTTC. The genes are TRBV28 and TRBJ2-4; D unclear. V shed 3 bases and J shed 0 bases, with 12 bases lying between them. This CDR3 is built from 16 residues. Germline lookup yields CDR1 MDHEN and CDR2 SYDVKM.

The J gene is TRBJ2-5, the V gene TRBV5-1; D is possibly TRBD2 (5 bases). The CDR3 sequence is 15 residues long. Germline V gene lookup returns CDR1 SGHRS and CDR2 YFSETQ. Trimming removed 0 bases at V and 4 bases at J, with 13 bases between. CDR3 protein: CASSLGATGGETQYF. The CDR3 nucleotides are TGCGCCAGCAGCTTGGGGGCAACCGGAGGAGAGACCCAGTACTTC.

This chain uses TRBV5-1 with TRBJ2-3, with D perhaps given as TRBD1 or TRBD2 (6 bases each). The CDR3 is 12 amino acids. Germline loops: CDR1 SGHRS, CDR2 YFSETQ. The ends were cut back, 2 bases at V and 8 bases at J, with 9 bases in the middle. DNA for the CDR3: TGCGCCAGCAGCTTACAGGGAGGTACGCAGTATTTT. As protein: CASSLQGGTQYF.

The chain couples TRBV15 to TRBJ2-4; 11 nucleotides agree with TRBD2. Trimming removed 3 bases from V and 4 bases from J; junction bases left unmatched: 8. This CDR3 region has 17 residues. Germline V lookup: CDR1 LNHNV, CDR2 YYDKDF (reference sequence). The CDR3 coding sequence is TGTGCCACCAGCAGTAGCGGGAGGGCCGGATTGAAAAACATTCAGTACTTC. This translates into CATSSSGRAGLKNIQYF.

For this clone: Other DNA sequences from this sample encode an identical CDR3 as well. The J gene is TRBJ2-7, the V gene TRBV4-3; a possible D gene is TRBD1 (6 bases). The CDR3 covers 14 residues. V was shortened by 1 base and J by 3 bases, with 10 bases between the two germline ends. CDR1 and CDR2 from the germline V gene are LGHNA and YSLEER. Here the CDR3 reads CASSQGQGSYEQYF. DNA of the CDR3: TGCGCCAGCAGCCAAGGGCAGGGGAGCTACGAGCAGTACTTC.

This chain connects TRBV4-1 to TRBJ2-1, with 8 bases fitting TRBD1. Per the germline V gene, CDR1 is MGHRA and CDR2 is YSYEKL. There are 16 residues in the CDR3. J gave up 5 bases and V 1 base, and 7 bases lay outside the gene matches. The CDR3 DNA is TGCGCCAGCAGCCAAGTTCCAGGGGGCGCCGACAATGAGCAGTTCTTC. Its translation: CASSQVPGGADNEQFF.

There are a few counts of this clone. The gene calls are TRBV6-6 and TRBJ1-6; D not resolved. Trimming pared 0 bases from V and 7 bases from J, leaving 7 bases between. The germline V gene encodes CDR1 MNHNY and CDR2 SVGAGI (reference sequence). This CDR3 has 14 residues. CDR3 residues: CASSYSNGNSPLHF. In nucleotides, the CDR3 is TGTGCCAGCAGTTACTCGAATGGGAATTCACCCCTCCACTTT.

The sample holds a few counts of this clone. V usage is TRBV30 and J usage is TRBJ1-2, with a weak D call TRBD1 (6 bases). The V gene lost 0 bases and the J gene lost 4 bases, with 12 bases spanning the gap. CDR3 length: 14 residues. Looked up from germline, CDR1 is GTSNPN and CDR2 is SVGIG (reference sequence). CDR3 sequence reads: CAWSVPRGAYGYTF. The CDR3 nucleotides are TGTGCCTGGAGTGTACCCAGGGGCGCCTATGGCTACACCTTC. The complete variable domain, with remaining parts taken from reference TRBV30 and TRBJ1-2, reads SQTIHQWPATLVQPVGSPLSLECTVEGTSNPNLYWYRQAAGRGLQLLFYSVGIGQISSEVPQNLSASRPQDRQFILSSKKLLLSDSGFYLCAWSVPRGAYGYTFGSGTRLTVV.

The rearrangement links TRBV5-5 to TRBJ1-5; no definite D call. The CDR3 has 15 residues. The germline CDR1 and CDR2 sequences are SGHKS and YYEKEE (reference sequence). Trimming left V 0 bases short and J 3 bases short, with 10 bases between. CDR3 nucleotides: TGTGCCAGCAGCTTGGTTACAGTGCCCAATCAGCCCCAGCATTTT. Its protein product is CASSLVTVPNQPQHF. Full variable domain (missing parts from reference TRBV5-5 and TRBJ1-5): DAGVTQSPTHLIKTRGQQVTLRCSPISGHKSVSWYQQVLGQGPQFIFQYYEKEERGRGNFPDRFSARQFPNYSSELNVNALLLGDSALYLCASSLVTVPNQPQHFGDGTRLSIL.

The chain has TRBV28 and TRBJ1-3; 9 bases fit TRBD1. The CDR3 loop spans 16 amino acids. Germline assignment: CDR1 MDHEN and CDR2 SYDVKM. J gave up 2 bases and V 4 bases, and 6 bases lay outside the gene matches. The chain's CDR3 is CASSSGQGYPGNTIYF. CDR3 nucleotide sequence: TGTGCCAGCAGTTCCGGACAGGGGTACCCTGGAAACACCATATATTTT. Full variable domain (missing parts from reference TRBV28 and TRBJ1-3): DVKVTQSSRYLVKRTGEKVFLECVQDMDHENMFWYRQDPGLGLRLIYFSYDVKMKEKGDIPEGYSVSREKKERFSLILESASTNQTSMYLCASSSGQGYPGNTIYFGEGSWLTVV.

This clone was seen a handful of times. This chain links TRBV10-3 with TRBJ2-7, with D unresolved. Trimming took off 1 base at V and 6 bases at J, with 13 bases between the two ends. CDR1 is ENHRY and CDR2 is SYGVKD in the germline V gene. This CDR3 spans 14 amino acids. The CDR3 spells CAISEFGPVGEQYF. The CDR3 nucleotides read TGTGCCATCAGTGAGTTCGGACCCGTCGGCGAGCAGTACTTC.

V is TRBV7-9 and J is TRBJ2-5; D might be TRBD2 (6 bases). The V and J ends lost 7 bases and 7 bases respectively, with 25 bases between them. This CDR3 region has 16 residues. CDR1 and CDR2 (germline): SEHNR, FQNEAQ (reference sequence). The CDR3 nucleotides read TGTGCCAGCACCCCGGCCCCACTAGCCCCGCATGGGACCCAGTACTTC. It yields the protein CASTPAPLAPHGTQYF.

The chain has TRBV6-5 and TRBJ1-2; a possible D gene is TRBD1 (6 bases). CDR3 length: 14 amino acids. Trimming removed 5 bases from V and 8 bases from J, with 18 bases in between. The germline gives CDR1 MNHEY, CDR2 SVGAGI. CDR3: CASSRGRQRNGYTF. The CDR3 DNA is TGTGCCAGCAGTAGGGGGAGGCAGCGGAACGGCTACACCTTC.

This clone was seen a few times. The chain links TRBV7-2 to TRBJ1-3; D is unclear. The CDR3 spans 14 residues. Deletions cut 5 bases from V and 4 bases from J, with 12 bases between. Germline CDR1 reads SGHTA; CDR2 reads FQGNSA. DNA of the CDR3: TGTGCCAGCAGCGTGAGCCGGGGAGGAAACACCATATATTTT. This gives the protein CASSVSRGGNTIYF.

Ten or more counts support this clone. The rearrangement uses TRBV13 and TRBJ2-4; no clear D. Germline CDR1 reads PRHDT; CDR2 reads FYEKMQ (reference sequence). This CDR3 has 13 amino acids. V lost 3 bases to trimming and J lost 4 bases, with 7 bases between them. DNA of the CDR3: TGTGCCAGCAGCTTGGGTCGGAAAAACATTCAGTACTTC. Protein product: CASSLGRKNIQYF.

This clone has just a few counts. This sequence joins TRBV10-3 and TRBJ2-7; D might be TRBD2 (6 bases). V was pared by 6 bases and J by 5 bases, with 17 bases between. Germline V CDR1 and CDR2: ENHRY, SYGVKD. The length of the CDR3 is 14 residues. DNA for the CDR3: TGTGCCATCAGACCAGGGCTAGCGTCCGACGAGCAGTACTTC. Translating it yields CAIRPGLASDEQYF.

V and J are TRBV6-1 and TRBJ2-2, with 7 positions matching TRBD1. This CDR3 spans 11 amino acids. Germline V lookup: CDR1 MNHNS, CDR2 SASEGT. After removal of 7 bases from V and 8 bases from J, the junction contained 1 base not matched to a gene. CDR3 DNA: TGTGCCAGCAACAGGGGAGGGGAGCTGTTTTTT. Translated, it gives CASNRGGELFF.